What follows describes a single T cell receptor beta chain. The target antigen is unknown. This sample is part of a study of cytomegalovirus exposure and HLA in healthy donors. As for the study in general: Out of 150 million to 200 million T cells, an earlier analysis found about 100 million unique TCR beta sequences in total.

The V segment lost 10 bases and the J segment 1 base; nucleotides outside the gene matches: 6. Germline V gene lookup returns CDR1 MNHEY and CDR2 SVGAGI. The CDR3 covers 15 residues. General study points: In a later analysis, several top co-occurrence clusters appeared linked to parvovirus B19, influenza, CMV and Epstein-Barr virus. An analysis done earlier found most TCR beta V segments productive about 87% or about 30% of the time. Rarity characterized most TCR sequences, yet some public TCRs appeared in many donors.

The PCR employed 60 Vbeta primers together with 13 Jbeta primers. Sequenced by immunoSEQ multiplex PCR; TCRdb stores in-frame clones only, minus some. The table shows about 300,000 clones, with roughly 89% occurring only once. V is TRBV6-5 and J is TRBJ2-1; 11 bases match TRBD2. This receptor was obtained from a man in his forties or fifties in good health and CMV-seropositive. The sequenced material came from PBMCs. The CDR3 coding sequence is TGTGCCACCAGGACTAGCGGGCGTTCCTACAATGAGCAGTTCTTC. Translated: CATRTSGRSYNEQFF.